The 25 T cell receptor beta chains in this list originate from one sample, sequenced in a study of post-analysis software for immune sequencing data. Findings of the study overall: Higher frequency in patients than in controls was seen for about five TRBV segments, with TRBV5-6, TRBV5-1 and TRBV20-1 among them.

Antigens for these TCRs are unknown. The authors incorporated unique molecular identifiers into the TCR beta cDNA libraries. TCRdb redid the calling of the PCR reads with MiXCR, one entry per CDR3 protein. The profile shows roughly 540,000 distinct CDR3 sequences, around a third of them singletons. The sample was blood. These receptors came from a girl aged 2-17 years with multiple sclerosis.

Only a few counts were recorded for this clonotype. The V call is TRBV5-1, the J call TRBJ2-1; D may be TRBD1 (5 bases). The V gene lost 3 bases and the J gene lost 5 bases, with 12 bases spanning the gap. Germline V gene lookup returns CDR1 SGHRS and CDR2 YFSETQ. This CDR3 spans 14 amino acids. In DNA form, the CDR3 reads TGCGCCAGCAGCTCTAGGCAGGGCAACAATGAGCAGTTCTTC. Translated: CASSSRQGNNEQFF.

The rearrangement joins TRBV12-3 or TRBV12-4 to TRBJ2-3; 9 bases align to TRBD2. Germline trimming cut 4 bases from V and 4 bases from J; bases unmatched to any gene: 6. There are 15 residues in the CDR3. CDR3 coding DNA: TGTGCCAGCAGTTATTCCGCGGGGGGGCCAGATACGCAGTATTTT. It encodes CASSYSAGGPDTQYF.

The CDR3 DNA reads TGTGCCAGCAGCTTACTTGGGGACCTTTACGGCAATCAGCCCCAGCATTTT. Its protein product is CASSLLGDLYGNQPQHF. The chain recombines TRBV7-2 with TRBJ1-5, with D possibly matching TRBD1 (5 bases). The germline V gene encodes CDR1 SGHTA and CDR2 FQGNSA. V lost 2 bases, J lost 2 bases, and 16 bases lay in between. CDR3 length: 17 amino acids.

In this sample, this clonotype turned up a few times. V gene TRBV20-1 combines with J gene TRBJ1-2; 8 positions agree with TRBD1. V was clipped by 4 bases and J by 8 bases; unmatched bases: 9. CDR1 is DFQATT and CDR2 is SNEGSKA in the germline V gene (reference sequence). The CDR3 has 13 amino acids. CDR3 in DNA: TGCAGTGCTACTCACCGGACAGGGTACGGCTACACCTTC. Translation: CSATHRTGYGYTF.

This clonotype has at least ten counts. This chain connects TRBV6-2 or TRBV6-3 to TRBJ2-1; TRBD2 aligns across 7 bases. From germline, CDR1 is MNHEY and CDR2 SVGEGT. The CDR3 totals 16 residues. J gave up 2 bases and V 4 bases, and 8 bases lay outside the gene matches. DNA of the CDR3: TGTGCCAGCAGTTCCTTGGGGACTACTACCTACAATGAGCAGTTCTTC. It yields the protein CASSSLGTTTYNEQFF.

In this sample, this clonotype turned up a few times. The CDR3 protein is CASSQTGPAKNIQYF. In DNA, the CDR3 is TGTGCCAGCAGCCAGACAGGGCCGGCCAAAAACATTCAGTACTTC. V gene TRBV3-1 combines with J gene TRBJ2-4, with 7 positions matching TRBD1. The CDR3 has 15 amino acids. The germline CDR1 and CDR2 sequences are LGHDT and YNNKEL (reference sequence). With V trimmed by 3 bases and J by 1 base, 3 bases remained unmatched.

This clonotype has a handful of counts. The CDR3 spells CSARDPGGVNNQPQHF. The CDR3 region has the DNA TGCAGTGCTAGGGACCCGGGAGGGGTGAACAATCAGCCCCAGCATTTT. V and J are TRBV20-1 and TRBJ1-5, with D maybe TRBD1 (5 bases). Per the germline V gene, CDR1 is DFQATT and CDR2 is SNEGSKA (reference sequence). Trimming pared 3 bases from V and 3 bases from J, leaving 18 bases between. The CDR3 is 16 residues long.

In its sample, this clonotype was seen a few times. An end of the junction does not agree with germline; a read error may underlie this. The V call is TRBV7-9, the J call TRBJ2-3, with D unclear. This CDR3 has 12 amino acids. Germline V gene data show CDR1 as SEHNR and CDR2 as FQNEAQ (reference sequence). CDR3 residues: CASSPMALTEYF. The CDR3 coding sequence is TGTGCCAGCAGCCCCATGGCCCTTACGGAGTATTTT.

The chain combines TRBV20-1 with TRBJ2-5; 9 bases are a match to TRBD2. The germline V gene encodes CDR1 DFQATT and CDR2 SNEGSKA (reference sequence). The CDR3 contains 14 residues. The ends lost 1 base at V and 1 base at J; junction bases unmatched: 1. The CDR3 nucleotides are TGCAGTGCTAGAGGGCGGGGGGGCCAAGAGACCCAGTACTTC. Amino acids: CSARGRGGQETQYF.

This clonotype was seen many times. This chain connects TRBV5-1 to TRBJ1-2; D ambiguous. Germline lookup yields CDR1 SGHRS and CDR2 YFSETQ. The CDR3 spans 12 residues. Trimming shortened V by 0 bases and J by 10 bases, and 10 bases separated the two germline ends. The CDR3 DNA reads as TGCGCCAGCAGCTTGGATTATGGAGCCTACACCTTC. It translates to CASSLDYGAYTF.

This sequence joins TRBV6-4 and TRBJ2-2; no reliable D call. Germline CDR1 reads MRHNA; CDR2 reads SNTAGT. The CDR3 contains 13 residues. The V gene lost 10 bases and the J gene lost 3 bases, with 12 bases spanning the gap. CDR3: CATSPQYTGELFF. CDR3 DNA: TGTGCCACCTCGCCTCAATACACCGGGGAGCTGTTTTTT.

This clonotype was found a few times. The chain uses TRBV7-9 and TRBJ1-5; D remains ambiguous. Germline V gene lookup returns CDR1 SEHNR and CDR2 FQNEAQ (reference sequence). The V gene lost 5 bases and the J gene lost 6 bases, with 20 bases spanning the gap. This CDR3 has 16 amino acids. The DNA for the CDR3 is TGTGCCAGCAGCCCGGACGGTTACACCTTAGGTCAGCCCCAGCATTTT. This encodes CASSPDGYTLGQPQHF.

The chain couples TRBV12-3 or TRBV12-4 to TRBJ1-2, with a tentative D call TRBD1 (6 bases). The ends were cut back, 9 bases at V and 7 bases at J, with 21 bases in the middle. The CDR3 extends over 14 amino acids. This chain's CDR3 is CASHQGLRRGGYTF. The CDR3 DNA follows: TGTGCCAGTCACCAGGGGCTGAGGAGGGGTGGCTACACCTTC.

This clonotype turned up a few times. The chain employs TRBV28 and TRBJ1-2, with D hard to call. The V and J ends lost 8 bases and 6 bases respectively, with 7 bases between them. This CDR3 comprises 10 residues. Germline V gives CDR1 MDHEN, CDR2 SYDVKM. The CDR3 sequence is CASEGNGYTF. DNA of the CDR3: TGTGCCAGCGAAGGGAATGGCTACACCTTC.

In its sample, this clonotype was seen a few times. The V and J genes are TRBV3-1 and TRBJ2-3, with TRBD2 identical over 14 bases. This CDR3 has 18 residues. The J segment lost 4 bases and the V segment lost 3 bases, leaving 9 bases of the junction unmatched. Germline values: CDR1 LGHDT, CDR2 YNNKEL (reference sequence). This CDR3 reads CASSHLMGLAGDSDTQYF. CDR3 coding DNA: TGTGCCAGCAGCCATCTAATGGGACTAGCGGGGGATTCAGATACGCAGTATTTT.

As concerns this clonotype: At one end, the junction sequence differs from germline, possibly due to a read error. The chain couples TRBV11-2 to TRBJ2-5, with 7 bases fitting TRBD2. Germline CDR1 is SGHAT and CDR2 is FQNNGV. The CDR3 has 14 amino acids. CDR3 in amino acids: CASRVGGSLETQYF. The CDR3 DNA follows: TGTGCCAGCAGGGTGGGGGGGAGTTTGGAGACCCAGTACTTT.

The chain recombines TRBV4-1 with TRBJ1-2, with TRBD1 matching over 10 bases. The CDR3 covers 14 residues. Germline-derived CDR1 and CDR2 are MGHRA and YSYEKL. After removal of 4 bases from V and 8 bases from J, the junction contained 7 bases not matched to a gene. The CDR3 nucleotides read TGCGCCAGCAGCCCTAGGGACAGGGGTGACGGCTACACCTTC. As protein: CASSPRDRGDGYTF.

The CDR3 DNA reads as TGTGCCAGCAGCTGGGGGGCGGGTGGTGAAAAACTGTTTTTT. Its protein is CASSWGAGGEKLFF. The V call is TRBV11-2, the J call TRBJ1-4, with D tentatively TRBD1 (6 bases). V gave up 4 bases and J gave up 7 bases, with 13 bases separating them. The CDR3 covers 14 residues. The germline V gene has CDR1 SGHAT and CDR2 FQNNGV.

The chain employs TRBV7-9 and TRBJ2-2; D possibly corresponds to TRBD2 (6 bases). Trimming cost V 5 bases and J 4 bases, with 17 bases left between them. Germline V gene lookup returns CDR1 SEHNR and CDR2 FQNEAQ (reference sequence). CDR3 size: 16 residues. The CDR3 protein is CASSDYRTGGTGELFF. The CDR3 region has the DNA TGTGCCAGCAGCGATTACAGAACCGGGGGCACCGGGGAGCTGTTTTTT.

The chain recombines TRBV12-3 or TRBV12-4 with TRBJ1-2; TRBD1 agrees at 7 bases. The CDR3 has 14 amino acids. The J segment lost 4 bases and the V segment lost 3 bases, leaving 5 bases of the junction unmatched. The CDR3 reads CASSFDRAGYGYTF. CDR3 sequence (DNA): TGTGCCAGCAGTTTCGACAGGGCCGGCTATGGCTACACCTTC.

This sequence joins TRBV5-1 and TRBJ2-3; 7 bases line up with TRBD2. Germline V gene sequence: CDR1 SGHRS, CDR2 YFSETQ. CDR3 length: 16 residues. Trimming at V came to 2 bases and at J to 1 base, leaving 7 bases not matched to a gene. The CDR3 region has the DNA TGCGCCAGCAGCTTCCGCGCGGGGGAGGGCACAGATACGCAGTATTTT. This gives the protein CASSFRAGEGTDTQYF.

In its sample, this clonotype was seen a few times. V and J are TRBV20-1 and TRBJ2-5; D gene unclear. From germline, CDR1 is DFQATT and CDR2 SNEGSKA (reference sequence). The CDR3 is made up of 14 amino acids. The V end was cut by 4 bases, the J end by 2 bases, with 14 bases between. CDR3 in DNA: TGCAGTGCTAAAATACCGGGTCAGCAAGAGACCCAGTACTTC. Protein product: CSAKIPGQQETQYF.

The CDR3 DNA is TGTGCCAGCAGCGTAGCGGCTAGCGGGGGGATTCAGTTCTTC. Translation: CASSVAASGGIQFF. The chain couples TRBV9 to TRBJ2-1; 11 nucleotides align to TRBD2. This CDR3 has 14 residues. The V and J ends lost 0 bases and 13 bases, in that order; junction bases with no gene match: 6. Germline V gene lookup returns CDR1 SGDLS and CDR2 YYNGEE.

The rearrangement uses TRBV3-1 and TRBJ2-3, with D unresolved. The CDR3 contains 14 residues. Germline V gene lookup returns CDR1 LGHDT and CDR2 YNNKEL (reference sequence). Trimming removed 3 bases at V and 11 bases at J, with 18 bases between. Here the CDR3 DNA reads TGTGCCAGCAGCCACCTTGGGCGACCCGATCGGCAGTATTTT. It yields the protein CASSHLGRPDRQYF.

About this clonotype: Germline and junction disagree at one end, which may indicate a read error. The CDR3: CTSSNSPNEQFF. CDR3 DNA: TGTACCAGCAGTAACAGCCCCAATGAGCAGTTCTTC. The chain employs TRBV6-5 and TRBJ2-1; D is uncertain. Germline CDR1 is MNHEY and CDR2 is SVGAGI. The CDR3 runs to 12 residues.